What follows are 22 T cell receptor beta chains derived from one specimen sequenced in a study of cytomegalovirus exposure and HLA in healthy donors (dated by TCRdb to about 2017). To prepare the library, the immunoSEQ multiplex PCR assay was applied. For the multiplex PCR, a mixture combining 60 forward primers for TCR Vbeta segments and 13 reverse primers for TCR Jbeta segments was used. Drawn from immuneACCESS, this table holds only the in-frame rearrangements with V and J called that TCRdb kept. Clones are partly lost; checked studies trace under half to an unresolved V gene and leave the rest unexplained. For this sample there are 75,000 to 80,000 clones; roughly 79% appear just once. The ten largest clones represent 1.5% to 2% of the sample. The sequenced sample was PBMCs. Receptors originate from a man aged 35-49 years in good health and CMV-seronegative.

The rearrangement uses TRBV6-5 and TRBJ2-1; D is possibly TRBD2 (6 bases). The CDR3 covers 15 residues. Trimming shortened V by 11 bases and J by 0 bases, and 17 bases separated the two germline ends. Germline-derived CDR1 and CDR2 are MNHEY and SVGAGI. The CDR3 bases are TGTGCCTCCAGGGTGGGGCGGGGCTCCTACAATGAGCAGTTCTTC. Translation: CASRVGRGSYNEQFF.

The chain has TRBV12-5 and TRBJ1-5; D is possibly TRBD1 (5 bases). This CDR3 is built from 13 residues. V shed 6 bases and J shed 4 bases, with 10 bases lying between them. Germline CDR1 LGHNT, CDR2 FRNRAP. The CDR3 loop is CASGTGGNQPQHF. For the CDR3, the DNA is TGTGCTAGTGGGACCGGGGGAAATCAGCCCCAGCATTTT.

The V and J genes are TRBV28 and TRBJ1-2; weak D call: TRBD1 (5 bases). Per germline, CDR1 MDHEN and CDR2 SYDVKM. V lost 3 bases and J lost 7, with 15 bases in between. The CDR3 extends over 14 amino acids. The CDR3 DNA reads TGTGCCAGCAGTTTGGGGGGACTAGGAGGTGGCTACACCTTC. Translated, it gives CASSLGGLGGGYTF.

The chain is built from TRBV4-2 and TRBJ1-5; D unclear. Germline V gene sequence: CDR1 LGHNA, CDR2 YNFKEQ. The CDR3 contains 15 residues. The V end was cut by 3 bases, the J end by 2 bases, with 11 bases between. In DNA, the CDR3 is TGTGCCAGCAGCCAGAGGGCGATGGGCAATCAGCCCCAGCATTTT. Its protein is CASSQRAMGNQPQHF.

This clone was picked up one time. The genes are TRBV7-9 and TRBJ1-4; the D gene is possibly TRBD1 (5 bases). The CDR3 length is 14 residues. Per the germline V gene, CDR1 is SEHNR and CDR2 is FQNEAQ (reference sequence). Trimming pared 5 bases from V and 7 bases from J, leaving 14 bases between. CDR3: CASSVSGGGEKLFF. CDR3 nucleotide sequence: TGTGCCAGCAGCGTATCTGGGGGGGGTGAAAAACTGTTTTTT.

The CDR3 sequence: CASSSLQRNTEAFF. The CDR3 nucleotides read TGTGCCAGCAGTTCCCTACAGAGGAACACTGAAGCTTTCTTT. The rearrangement links TRBV28 to TRBJ1-1; no firm D call. The CDR3 is 14 amino acids. With 4 bases removed from V and 1 base from J, the gap between germline ends came to 10 bases. Germline lookup yields CDR1 MDHEN and CDR2 SYDVKM.

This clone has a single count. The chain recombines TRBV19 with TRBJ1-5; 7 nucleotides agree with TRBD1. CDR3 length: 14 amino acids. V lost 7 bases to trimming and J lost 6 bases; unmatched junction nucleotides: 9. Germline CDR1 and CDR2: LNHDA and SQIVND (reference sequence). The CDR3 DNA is TGTGCCAGTAACCGACAGGGTGGAGGTCAGCCCCAGCATTTT. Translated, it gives CASNRQGGGQPQHF.

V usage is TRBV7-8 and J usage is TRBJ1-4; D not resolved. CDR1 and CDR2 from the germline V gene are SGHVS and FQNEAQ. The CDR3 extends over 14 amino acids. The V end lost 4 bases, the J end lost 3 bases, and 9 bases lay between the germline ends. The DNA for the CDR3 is TGTGCCAGCAGCTCAGTGGTTTCTAATGAAAAACTGTTTTTT. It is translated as CASSSVVSNEKLFF.

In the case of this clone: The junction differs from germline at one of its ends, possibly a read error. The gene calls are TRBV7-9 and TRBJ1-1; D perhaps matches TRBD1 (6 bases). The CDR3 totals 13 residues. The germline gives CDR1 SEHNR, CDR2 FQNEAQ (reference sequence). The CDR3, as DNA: TGTGCCAGTTTCCCTCGAGGGGACACTGAAACTTTCTTT. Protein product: CASFPRGDTETFF.

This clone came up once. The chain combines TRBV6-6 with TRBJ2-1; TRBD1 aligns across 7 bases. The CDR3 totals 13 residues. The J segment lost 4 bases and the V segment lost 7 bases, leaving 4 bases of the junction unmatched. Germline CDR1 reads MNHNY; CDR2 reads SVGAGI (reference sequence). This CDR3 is CASKDRTYNEQFF. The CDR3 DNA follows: TGTGCCAGCAAGGACAGGACGTACAATGAGCAGTTCTTC.

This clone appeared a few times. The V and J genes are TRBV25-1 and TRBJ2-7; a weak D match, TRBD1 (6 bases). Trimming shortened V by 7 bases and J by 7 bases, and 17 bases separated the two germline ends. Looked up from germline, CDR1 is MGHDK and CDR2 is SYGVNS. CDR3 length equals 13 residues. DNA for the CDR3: TGTGCCAGCATAGGGGACACCGTCTTGGAGCAGTACTTC. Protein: CASIGDTVLEQYF.

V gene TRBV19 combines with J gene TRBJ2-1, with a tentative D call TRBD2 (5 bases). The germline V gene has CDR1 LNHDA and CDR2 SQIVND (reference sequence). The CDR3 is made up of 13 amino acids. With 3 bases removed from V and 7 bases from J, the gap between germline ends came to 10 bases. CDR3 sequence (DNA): TGTGCCAGTAGTATTTTTAGCGCGAATGAGCAGTTCTTC. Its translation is CASSIFSANEQFF.

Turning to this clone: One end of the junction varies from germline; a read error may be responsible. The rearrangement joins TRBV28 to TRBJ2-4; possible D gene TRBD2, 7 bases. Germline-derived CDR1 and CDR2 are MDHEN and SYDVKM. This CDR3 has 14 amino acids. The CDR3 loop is CASSSGEGKNSQYF. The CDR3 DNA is TGTGCCAGCAGCTCAGGGGAGGGTAAAAACAGTCAGTACTTC.

This CDR3 reads CSALEAGGYTF. CDR3 nucleotides: TGCAGTGCCCTGGAAGCGGGTGGCTACACCTTC. This chain links TRBV20-1 with TRBJ1-2; D remains unclear. Deletions cut 6 bases from V and 7 bases from J, with 12 bases between. Germline CDR1 reads DFQATT; CDR2 reads SNEGSKA (reference sequence). CDR3 length equals 11 residues.

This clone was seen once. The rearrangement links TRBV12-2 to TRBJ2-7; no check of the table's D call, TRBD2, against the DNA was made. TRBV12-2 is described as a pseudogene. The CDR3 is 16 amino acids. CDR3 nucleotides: TGTGCAAGTCGCTTAGAGCTGAGACTAGCGGGAGACGAGCAGTACTTC. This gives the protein CASRLELRLAGDEQYF.

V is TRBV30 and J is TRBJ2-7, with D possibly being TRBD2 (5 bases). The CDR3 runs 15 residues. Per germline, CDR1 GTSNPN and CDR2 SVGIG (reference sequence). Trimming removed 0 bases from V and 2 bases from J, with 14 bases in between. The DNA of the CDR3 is TGTGCCTGGAGTGTACTATTTGAGGGAACCTACGAGCAGTACTTC. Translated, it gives CAWSVLFEGTYEQYF.

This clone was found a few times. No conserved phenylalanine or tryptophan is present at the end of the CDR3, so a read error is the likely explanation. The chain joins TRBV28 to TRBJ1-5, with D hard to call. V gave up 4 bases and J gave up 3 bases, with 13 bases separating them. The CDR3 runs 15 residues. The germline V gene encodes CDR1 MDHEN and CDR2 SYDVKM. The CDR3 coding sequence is TGTGCCAGCAGTTACGAAGATCAGGACAATCAGCCCCAGCATCTT. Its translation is CASSYEDQDNQPQHL.

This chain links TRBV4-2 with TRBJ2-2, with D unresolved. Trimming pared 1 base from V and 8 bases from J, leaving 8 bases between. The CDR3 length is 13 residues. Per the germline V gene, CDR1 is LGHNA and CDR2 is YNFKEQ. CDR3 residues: CASSQGHEGELFF. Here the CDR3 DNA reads TGTGCCAGCAGCCAAGGTCACGAGGGGGAGCTGTTTTTT.

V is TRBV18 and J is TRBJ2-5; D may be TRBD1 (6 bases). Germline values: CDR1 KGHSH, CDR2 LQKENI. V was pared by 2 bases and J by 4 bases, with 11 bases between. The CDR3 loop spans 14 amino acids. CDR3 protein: CASSPNQGRETQYF. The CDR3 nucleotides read TGTGCCAGCTCACCAAATCAGGGGCGAGAGACCCAGTACTTC.

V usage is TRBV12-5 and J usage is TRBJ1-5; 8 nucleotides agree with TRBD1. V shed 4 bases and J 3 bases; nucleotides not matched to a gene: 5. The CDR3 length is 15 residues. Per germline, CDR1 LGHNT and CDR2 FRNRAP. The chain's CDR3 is CASGSGQAFNQPQHF. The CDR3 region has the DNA TGTGCTAGTGGTTCGGGACAGGCCTTCAATCAGCCCCAGCATTTT.

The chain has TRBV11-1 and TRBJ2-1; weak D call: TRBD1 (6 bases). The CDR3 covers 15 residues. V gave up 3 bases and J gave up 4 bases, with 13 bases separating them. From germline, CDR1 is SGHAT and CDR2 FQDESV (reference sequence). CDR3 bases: TGTGCCAGCAGCTTGTCAGGGGCCTCATACAATGAGCAGTTCTTC. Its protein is CASSLSGASYNEQFF.

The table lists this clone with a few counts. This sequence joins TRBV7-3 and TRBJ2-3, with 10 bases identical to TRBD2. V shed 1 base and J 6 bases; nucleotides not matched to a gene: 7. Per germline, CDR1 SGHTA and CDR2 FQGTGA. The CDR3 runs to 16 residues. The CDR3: CASSLNVAGGKDTQYF. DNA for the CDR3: TGTGCCAGCAGCTTAAACGTAGCGGGGGGCAAGGATACGCAGTATTTT.